These 25 T cell receptor beta chains were sequenced from one sample in a study of T cell responses to AZD1222 COVID-19 vaccine. Produced via immunoSEQ multiplex PCR; TCRdb's table is partial and in-frame only. This table holds under 150,000 clones, just over 90% found once. Sequencing used peripheral blood, obtained on day 0 of MenACWY control vaccination. These receptors originate from an adult in good health.

The chain joins TRBV7-9 to TRBJ2-7; D not resolved. The CDR3 consists of 14 residues. Germline CDR1 SEHNR, CDR2 FQNEAQ (reference sequence). Trimming cost V 3 bases and J 5 bases, with 14 bases left between them. CDR3: CASSFELPDDEQYF. The CDR3 DNA is TGTGCCAGCAGCTTTGAACTCCCGGATGACGAGCAGTACTTC.

This rearrangement joins TRBV10-3 to TRBJ1-4, with D hard to call. V was clipped by 2 bases and J by 4 bases, with 2 bases between them. Germline V gene data show CDR1 as ENHRY and CDR2 as SYGVKD. CDR3 length equals 12 residues. The CDR3 nucleotides read TGTGCCATCAGTGAGAATAATGAAAAACTGTTTTTT. It codes for CAISENNEKLFF.

The V call is TRBV28, the J call TRBJ2-7; D perhaps matches TRBD2 (5 bases). V lost 7 bases, J lost 7 bases, and 20 bases lay in between. There are 14 residues in the CDR3. Per germline, CDR1 MDHEN and CDR2 SYDVKM. CDR3 residues: CASISRLGKREQYF. CDR3 nucleotides: TGTGCCAGCATTTCCAGACTGGGTAAGCGGGAGCAGTACTTC.

V and J are TRBV5-4 and TRBJ2-5; a weak D match, TRBD2 (6 bases). The germline gives CDR1 SGHNT, CDR2 YYREEE (reference sequence). V lost 2 bases and J 1 base, leaving 9 bases between the germline ends. The length of the CDR3 is 14 residues. CDR3 bases: TGTGCCAGCAGCTTTGGAGGGGCCCAAGAGACCCAGTACTTC. It translates to CASSFGGAQETQYF.

A note on this clone: Additional DNA sequences in this sample encode the identical CDR3. This chain joins TRBV6-5 and TRBJ2-3, with D hard to call. Trimming cost V 2 bases and J 2 bases, with 5 bases left between them. Germline V gene sequence: CDR1 MNHEY, CDR2 SVGAGI. The CDR3 covers 13 residues. CDR3 amino acids: CASSYGSTDTQYF. The CDR3 DNA sequence: TGTGCCAGCAGTTACGGGTCCACAGATACGCAGTATTTT.

This chain uses TRBV9 with TRBJ2-6; the D gene is possibly TRBD2 (6 bases). The CDR3 is made up of 14 amino acids. Germline assignment: CDR1 SGDLS and CDR2 YYNGEE. V lost 3 bases to trimming and J lost 10 bases, with 14 bases between them. The CDR3 is CASSAQRAGNVLTF. DNA for the CDR3: TGTGCCAGCAGCGCCCAGCGGGCCGGGAACGTCCTGACTTTC.

This rearrangement joins TRBV11-2 to TRBJ2-5; 7 nucleotides line up with TRBD2. J gave up 7 bases and V 2 bases, and 22 bases lay outside the gene matches. The length of the CDR3 is 19 residues. The germline CDR1 and CDR2 sequences are SGHAT and FQNNGV. CDR3 sequence reads: CASSLSGTYRGGISGTQYF. For the CDR3, the DNA is TGTGCCAGCAGCTTAAGTGGGACTTATCGCGGGGGTATAAGTGGGACCCAGTACTTC.

V and J are TRBV5-1 and TRBJ1-1; D ambiguous. The CDR3 loop spans 13 amino acids. Germline CDR1 reads SGHRS; CDR2 reads YFSETQ. The ends were cut back, 1 base at V and 4 bases at J, with 8 bases in the middle. The CDR3 sequence is CASSLQSGTEAFF. The DNA of the CDR3 is TGCGCCAGCAGCTTGCAAAGCGGCACTGAAGCTTTCTTT. The full variable domain, its missing parts supplied by reference TRBV5-1 and TRBJ1-1, is KAGVTQTPRYLIKTRGQQVTLSCSPISGHRSVSWYQQTPGQGLQFLFEYFSETQRNKGNFPGRFSGRQFSNSRSEMNVSTLELGDSALYLCASSLQSGTEAFFGQGTRLTVV.

The rearrangement uses TRBV18 and TRBJ1-2; possibly TRBD1 for D (6 bases). V dropped 1 base and J dropped 8 bases, with 11 bases sitting between them. The germline V gene encodes CDR1 KGHSH and CDR2 LQKENI. The CDR3 is 13 residues long. CDR3 sequence reads: CASSPLSGDGYTF. The DNA of the CDR3 is TGTGCCAGCTCACCACTTTCAGGGGACGGCTACACCTTC.

This clone was seen only once. The junction does not match germline at one end; this may be a read error. The chain is built from TRBV7-2 and TRBJ2-1; D not resolved. Germline V gene lookup returns CDR1 SGHTA and CDR2 FQGNSA. The CDR3 spans 14 residues. In DNA, the CDR3 is TGTGCCGGCAGCCCCGACGGCTCCTACAATGAGCAGTTCTTC. Protein: CAGSPDGSYNEQFF.

This chain connects TRBV28 to TRBJ2-7, with 11 bases that match TRBD2. CDR3 length: 16 residues. J lost 4 bases, V lost 4 bases, and 9 bases had no gene match. Germline V CDR1 and CDR2: MDHEN, SYDVKM. The CDR3 spells CASSSYSGRAPYEQYF. CDR3 DNA: TGTGCCAGCAGTTCGTATAGCGGGAGGGCCCCATACGAGCAGTACTTC.

V gene TRBV6-5 combines with J gene TRBJ2-3; 7 bases fit TRBD1. This CDR3 spans 13 amino acids. V shed 6 bases and J 4 bases; nucleotides not matched to a gene: 4. CDR1 and CDR2 from the germline V gene are MNHEY and SVGAGI. The CDR3 coding sequence is TGTGCCAGCAGAAAGCAGGGGGCAGATACGCAGTATTTT. This sequence encodes CASRKQGADTQYF.

V is TRBV9 and J is TRBJ2-1; 10 bases match TRBD2. The CDR3 runs to 17 residues. V trimming: 0 bases; J trimming: 9 bases; junction bases outside the gene matches: 12. CDR1 and CDR2 from the germline V gene are SGDLS and YYNGEE. CDR3 bases: TGTGCCAGCAGCGTAGCTACGAGCGGGAGGGCCCAAGGTGAGCAGTTCTTC. Residues: CASSVATSGRAQGEQFF.

The V and J genes are TRBV9 and TRBJ2-3; D remains ambiguous. The germline gives CDR1 SGDLS, CDR2 YYNGEE. The germline V and J ends were trimmed by 2 bases and 8 bases, with 15 bases remaining between them. The CDR3 loop spans 14 amino acids. CDR3 sequence (DNA): TGTGCCAGCAGCGTGGACCCTAGTTTCGGTACGCAGTATTTT. Its translation: CASSVDPSFGTQYF.

The rearrangement links TRBV10-3 to TRBJ2-7; no definite D call. CDR3 length equals 12 residues. V was shortened by 6 bases and J by 7 bases, with 13 bases between the two germline ends. Germline V CDR1 and CDR2: ENHRY, SYGVKD. CDR3 in DNA: TGTGCCATCAGACCCGACCTGGGAGAGCAGTACTTC. It translates to CAIRPDLGEQYF.

The chain has TRBV6-5 and TRBJ2-1, with 9 bases fitting TRBD2. In germline, CDR1 is MNHEY, CDR2 SVGAGI. The junction had 11 bases not matched to a gene; V was cut back by 6 bases and J by 8 bases. There are 15 residues in the CDR3. CDR3 amino acids: CASSTRAGGRYEQFF. Here the CDR3 DNA reads TGTGCCAGCAGCACCCGCGCGGGGGGGCGCTATGAGCAGTTCTTC.

The V and J genes are TRBV6-1 and TRBJ1-1, with a possible D match to TRBD1 (5 bases). In germline, CDR1 is MNHNS, CDR2 SASEGT. V lost 3 bases, J lost 4 bases, and 15 bases lay in between. There are 15 residues in the CDR3. Written as DNA, the CDR3 is TGTGCCAGCAGTGAGGGACGTCTGCGGGTCACTGAAGCTTTCTTT. It encodes CASSEGRLRVTEAFF.

The V and J genes are TRBV5-1 and TRBJ2-5, with 11 bases aligning to TRBD1. CDR1 SGHRS and CDR2 YFSETQ come from the germline V gene. With 0 bases clipped from V and 5 bases from J, the junction kept 6 bases outside the gene matches. CDR3 length: 16 residues. The CDR3 loop reads CASSLGIGTGGETQYF. DNA for the CDR3: TGCGCCAGCAGCTTGGGCATCGGGACAGGGGGGGAGACCCAGTACTTC.

J is TRBJ1-2 and V is TRBV6-5; TRBD1 agrees at 8 bases. V was clipped by 6 bases and J by 0 bases; unmatched bases: 6. Per germline, CDR1 MNHEY and CDR2 SVGAGI. The CDR3 sequence is 15 residues long. The CDR3 region is CASSGTGTTNYGYTF. In DNA form, the CDR3 reads TGTGCCAGCAGCGGGACAGGCACAACTAACTATGGCTACACCTTC.

This clone was counted a few times. The V gene is TRBV7-9, the J gene TRBJ1-6; TRBD1 is a possible D gene (6 bases). Trimming took 5 bases from V and 7 from J, leaving 9 bases between them. The germline V gene has CDR1 SEHNR and CDR2 FQNEAQ (reference sequence). The CDR3 runs 13 residues. The CDR3 here is CASSQQGNSPLHF. The CDR3 nucleotides read TGTGCCAGCAGCCAGCAGGGGAATTCACCCCTCCACTTT.

The V and J genes are TRBV29-1 and TRBJ1-2; D remains ambiguous. The CDR3 runs 12 residues. Germline V lookup: CDR1 SQVTM, CDR2 ANQGSEA. Deletions cut 2 bases from V and 6 bases from J, with 10 bases between. CDR3 nucleotide sequence: TGCAGCGTTGAAAATGAAGGCGATGGCTACACCTTC. It yields the protein CSVENEGDGYTF.

The CDR3, as DNA: TGTGCCAGCAGCTTCATACAGCGCCTCTCCATGAACACTGAAGCTTTCTTT. This codes for CASSFIQRLSMNTEAFF. J is TRBJ1-1 and V is TRBV13; D call uncertain. This CDR3 region has 17 residues. Germline CDR1 and CDR2: PRHDT and FYEKMQ (reference sequence). Between the trimmed V and J ends, which lost 3 bases and 0 bases, there was a span of 17 bases. Full variable domain (rest looked up from reference TRBV13 and TRBJ1-1): AAGVIQSPRHLIKEKRETATLKCYPIPRHDTVYWYQQGPGQDPQFLISFYEKMQSDKGSIPDRFSAQQFSDYHSELNMSSLELGDSALYFCASSFIQRLSMNTEAFFGQGTRLTVV.

The chain is built from TRBV7-9 and TRBJ1-6; a possible D gene is TRBD1 (5 bases). V gave up 10 bases and J gave up 9 bases, with 13 bases separating them. The germline V gene encodes CDR1 SEHNR and CDR2 FQNEAQ (reference sequence). The CDR3 loop spans 12 amino acids. The CDR3 spells CATRLGGSPLHF. DNA of the CDR3: TGTGCCACCCGGCTGGGGGGTTCACCCCTCCACTTT. Using reference TRBV7-9 and TRBJ1-6 for the parts outside the CDR3, the full variable domain is DTGVSQNPRHKITKRGQNVTFRCDPISEHNRLYWYRQTLGQGPEFLTYFQNEAQLEKSRLLSDRFSAERPKGSFSTLEIQRTEQGDSAMYLCATRLGGSPLHFGNGTRLTVT.

V usage is TRBV28 and J usage is TRBJ1-2; the D gene is possibly TRBD1 (5 bases). In germline, CDR1 is MDHEN, CDR2 SYDVKM. The ends were cut back, 8 bases at V and 2 bases at J, with 15 bases in the middle. This CDR3 is 14 amino acids long. CDR3 amino acids: CASGPGLVNYGYTF. CDR3 bases: TGTGCCAGCGGCCCGGGACTCGTAAACTATGGCTACACCTTC.

The chain links TRBV9 to TRBJ2-3; 11 nucleotides match TRBD2. The CDR3 covers 15 residues. V gave up 3 bases and J gave up 5 bases; unmatched junction bases: 5. Germline V lookup: CDR1 SGDLS, CDR2 YYNGEE. The CDR3 here is CASSALAGGIDTQYF. In nucleotides, the CDR3 is TGTGCCAGCAGCGCGCTAGCGGGGGGTATAGATACGCAGTATTTT.